A single sample is the source of the 18 T cell receptor beta chains below, sequenced in a study of blood T cells in healthy people across ages. A second about 7 to 12 cycle PCR used barcoded and J-beta primers. TCRdb ran MiXCR on the 5' RACE reads and lists one entry per CDR3 protein. The sample gives more than 650,000 distinct CDR3 sequences, 22% of which show up once; roughly a fifth is in the top ten. Sequencing was performed on blood. Source of these receptors: a man aged 70-80 years in good health.

Comment on this clonotype: This CDR3 fails to terminate in the conserved phenylalanine or tryptophan, so it likely reflects a read error. The V call is TRBV5-5, the J call TRBJ2-4, with D uncertain. The germline gives CDR1 SGHKS, CDR2 YYEKEE (reference sequence). Trimming removed 1 base at V and 8 bases at J, with 13 bases between. The CDR3 length is 14 residues. Here the CDR3 reads CASSLPAGGDIQYL. The CDR3 DNA reads as TGTGCCAGCAGCTTGCCGGCCGGCGGTGACATTCAGTACCTC.

This clonotype came up a few times. The chain combines TRBV27 with TRBJ2-6; a possible D gene is TRBD1 (5 bases). Germline V gene data show CDR1 as MNHEY and CDR2 as SMNVEV (reference sequence). Trimming removed 5 bases at V and 1 base at J, with 9 bases between. The CDR3 is made up of 15 amino acids. The CDR3 here is CASSRDRSGANVLTF. CDR3 in DNA: TGTGCCAGCAGTCGAGACAGATCTGGGGCCAACGTCCTGACTTTC.

For this clonotype: In this CDR3 the conserved last residue, phenylalanine or tryptophan, is missing, so a read error is likely. V usage is TRBV6-5 and J usage is TRBJ2-5; D not certain. The J call may be wrong; the DNA end is better matched by TRBJ2-7. The CDR3 has 15 amino acids. The germline CDR1 and CDR2 sequences are MNHEY and SVGAGI. The CDR3 reads CASSANRAAVYEQYL. Here the CDR3 DNA reads TGTGCCAGCAGCGCCAATCGAGCAGCAGTCTACGAGCAGTACCTC.

Ten or more counts support this clonotype. The rearrangement uses TRBV7-2 and TRBJ2-5, with D possibly being TRBD1 (5 bases). Germline V lookup: CDR1 SGHTA, CDR2 FQGNSA. V lost 4 bases and J 3 bases, leaving 9 bases between the germline ends. The CDR3 is 13 amino acids. The CDR3 region is CASSSSREETQYF. The CDR3, as DNA: TGTGCCAGCAGCTCCAGCAGGGAAGAGACCCAGTACTTC. Using reference TRBV7-2 and TRBJ2-5 for the parts outside the CDR3, the full variable domain is GAGVSQSPSNKVTEKGKDVELRCDPISGHTALYWYRQSLGQGLEFLIYFQGNSAPDKSGLPSDRFSAERTGGSVSTLTIQRTQQEDSAVYLCASSSSREETQYFGPGTRLLVL.

This clonotype has only one observation. In nucleotides, the CDR3 is TGTGCCAGCAGTGAGGGAAGACAGGGAAGGAATCAGCCCCAGCATTTT. Translation: CASSEGRQGRNQPQHF. The chain has TRBV12-3 or TRBV12-4 and TRBJ1-5; 7 nucleotides match TRBD1. V shed 5 bases and J 4 bases; nucleotides not matched to a gene: 11. The CDR3 covers 16 residues.

This clonotype was seen a handful of times. The chain is built from TRBV20-1 and TRBJ2-7; D perhaps matches TRBD2 (5 bases). The CDR3 contains 12 residues. Germline V gene lookup returns CDR1 DFQATT and CDR2 SNEGSKA (reference sequence). With 1 base removed from V and 5 bases from J, the gap between germline ends came to 9 bases. CDR3 sequence: CSARGRSHEQYF. The CDR3 region has the DNA TGCAGTGCTAGAGGGAGGTCCCACGAGCAGTACTTC.

This clonotype was counted a few times. The rearrangement joins TRBV28 to TRBJ2-1; D is perhaps TRBD2 (5 bases). The J call could be wrong; TRBJ2-7 is a better fit for the DNA end. The CDR3 is 15 amino acids. The V gene's germline CDR1 is MDHEN and CDR2 SYDVKM. The CDR3 bases are TGTGCCAGCAGTTCCTCGGGAACTCTCCTGAACGAGCAGTACTTC. This gives the protein CASSSSGTLLNEQYF.

This clonotype has a handful of counts. The CDR3 sequence: CASSAGGSTNEKLFF. In DNA form, the CDR3 reads TGCGCCAGCAGCGCAGGGGGATCAACTAATGAAAAACTGTTTTTT. V and J are TRBV5-1 and TRBJ1-4; 7 bases map to TRBD1. From germline, CDR1 is SGHRS and CDR2 YFSETQ. This CDR3 has 15 amino acids. Trimming cost V 4 bases and J 0 bases; bases outside gene matches: 3.

The chain combines TRBV14 with TRBJ1-2; the D gene is possibly TRBD1 (5 bases). CDR1 is SGHDN and CDR2 is FVKESK in the germline V gene. This CDR3 comprises 17 residues. Trimming left V 0 bases short and J 6 bases short, with 20 bases between. The CDR3 nucleotides are TGTGCCAGCAGCCAAGATAATTTTGAGGGGAATAGTCATGGCTACACCTTC. Encoded protein: CASSQDNFEGNSHGYTF.

The rearrangement uses TRBV29-1 and TRBJ2-3; D might be TRBD1 or TRBD2, each matching 5 bases. The CDR3 has 17 residues. Germline CDR1 and CDR2: SQVTM and ANQGSEA. V was shortened by 7 bases and J by 0 bases, with 23 bases between the two germline ends. CDR3 residues: CSAKGTVVPSSTDTQYF. In DNA form, the CDR3 reads TGCAGCGCAAAAGGGACGGTCGTTCCTTCTAGCACAGATACGCAGTATTTT.

This clonotype came up a few times. The chain combines TRBV11-1 with TRBJ2-2; D tentatively fits TRBD1 or TRBD2 (5 bases each). Germline V gives CDR1 SGHAT, CDR2 FQDESV (reference sequence). This CDR3 contains 17 residues. V shed 2 bases and J shed 1 base, with 14 bases lying between them. The CDR3 loop reads CASSLLGEFWNTGELFF. The CDR3 DNA is TGTGCCAGCAGCTTATTGGGGGAATTTTGGAACACCGGGGAGCTGTTTTTT.

This clonotype was seen a few times. The chain links TRBV7-9 to TRBJ1-6; 7 bases align to TRBD1. Germline assignment: CDR1 SEHNR and CDR2 FQNEAQ (reference sequence). After removal of 5 bases from V and 8 bases from J, the junction contained 3 bases not matched to a gene. The CDR3 is made up of 13 amino acids. CDR3 coding DNA: TGTGCCAGCAGCGGACAGGATTATTCACCCCTCCACTTT. Its translation: CASSGQDYSPLHF.

V gene TRBV6-6 combines with J gene TRBJ2-5; D perhaps matches TRBD2 (5 bases). V was pared by 0 bases and J by 2 bases, with 16 bases between. Looked up from germline, CDR1 is MNHNY and CDR2 is SVGAGI (reference sequence). The CDR3 sequence is 17 residues long. The CDR3 nucleotides are TGTGCCAGCAGTTACTCGAAGTCTAGCTGGAAACAAGAGACCCAGTACTTC. Protein sequence: CASSYSKSSWKQETQYF.

This clonotype occurred many times. The chain combines TRBV6-6 with TRBJ2-1; 8 bases align to TRBD2. The J segment lost 0 bases and the V segment lost 6 bases, leaving 7 bases of the junction unmatched. The length of the CDR3 is 16 residues. In germline, CDR1 is MNHNY, CDR2 SVGAGI (reference sequence). The CDR3: CASSRTGTSSYNEQFF. CDR3 bases: TGTGCCAGCAGCCGGACCGGGACTAGCTCCTACAATGAGCAGTTCTTC.

This clonotype was seen more than once but under ten times. The chain has TRBV11-3 and TRBJ1-2; 8 bases map to TRBD1. Germline V gives CDR1 SGHNT, CDR2 YENEEA. With 6 bases clipped from V and 7 bases from J, the junction kept 7 bases outside the gene matches. The CDR3 runs to 13 residues. The CDR3 DNA reads TGTGCCAGCAGTTCAAGACAGGGGTCTGGCTACACCTTC. Its protein is CASSSRQGSGYTF. Supplemented by reference TRBV11-3 and TRBJ1-2, the full variable domain reads EAGVVQSPRYKIIEKKQPVAFWCNPISGHNTLYWYLQNLGQGPELLIRYENEEAVDDSQLPKDRFSAERLKGVDSTLKIQPAELGDSAVYLCASSSRQGSGYTFGSGTRLTVV.

The chain recombines TRBV12-3 or TRBV12-4 with TRBJ2-1, with TRBD2 identical over 10 bases. The ends lost 6 bases at V and 8 bases at J; junction bases unmatched: 7. The CDR3 has 14 amino acids. CDR3 loop: CASRTAGGPDEQFF. Here the CDR3 DNA reads TGTGCCAGCAGAACAGCGGGAGGGCCGGATGAGCAGTTCTTC.

The rearrangement links TRBV20-1 to TRBJ1-1; tentatively, D is TRBD1 (5 bases). Germline V gene sequence: CDR1 DFQATT, CDR2 SNEGSKA (reference sequence). The CDR3 has 13 residues. V lost 6 bases, J lost 1 base, and 12 bases lay in between. CDR3 in DNA: TGCAGTGCAAGGAACCAGGGGAACACTGAAGCTTTCTTT. Its translation: CSARNQGNTEAFF.

V usage is TRBV2 and J usage is TRBJ1-2, with 10 nucleotides matching TRBD1. The length of the CDR3 is 14 residues. Germline V gene lookup returns CDR1 SNHLY and CDR2 FYNNEI. Trimming removed 7 bases from V and 6 bases from J; junction bases left unmatched: 8. The CDR3: CASMRQGASDGYTF. The CDR3 bases are TGTGCCAGCATGCGACAGGGGGCGTCGGATGGCTACACCTTC.